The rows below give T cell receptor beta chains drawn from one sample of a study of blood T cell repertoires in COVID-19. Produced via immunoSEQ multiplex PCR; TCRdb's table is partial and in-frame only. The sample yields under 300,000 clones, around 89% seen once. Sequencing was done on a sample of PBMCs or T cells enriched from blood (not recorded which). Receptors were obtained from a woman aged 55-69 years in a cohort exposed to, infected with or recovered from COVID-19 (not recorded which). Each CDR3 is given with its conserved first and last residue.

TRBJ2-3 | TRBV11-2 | CASSPSAGLDTQYF
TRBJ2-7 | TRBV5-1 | CASSLSGAGEQYF
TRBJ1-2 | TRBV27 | CASSPRRQAFGGYTF
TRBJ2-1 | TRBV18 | CASSPPVAGSYNEQFF
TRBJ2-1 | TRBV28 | CASSSPTPGEQFF
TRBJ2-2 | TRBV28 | CASSSPSGYTGELFF
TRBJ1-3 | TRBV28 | CASSQNVGRRPSGNTIYF
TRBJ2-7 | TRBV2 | CASSERGGGPEQYF
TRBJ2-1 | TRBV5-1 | CASTSSSGGAYNEQFF
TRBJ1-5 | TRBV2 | CASRVTGVGNQPQHF
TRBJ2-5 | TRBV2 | CASSGASTAGTQYF
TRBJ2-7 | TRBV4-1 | CASSQTTGGLPYEQYF
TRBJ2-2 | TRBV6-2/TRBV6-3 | CASSWGLAGVRTGELFF
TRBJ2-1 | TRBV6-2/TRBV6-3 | CASSLTGGEQFF
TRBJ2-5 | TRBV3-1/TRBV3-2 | CASNTGLSQETQYF
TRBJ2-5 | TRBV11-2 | CASRTGSVETQYF
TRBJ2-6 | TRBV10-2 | CASKGGAGGSSGANVLTF
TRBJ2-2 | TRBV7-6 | CASRFSAANTGELFF
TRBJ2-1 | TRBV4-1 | CASSHPLADNEQFF
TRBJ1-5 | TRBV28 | CASRDLPGQSFNQPQHF
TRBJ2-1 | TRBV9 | CASSARTSGRQFF
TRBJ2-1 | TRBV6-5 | CASGTRNEQFF